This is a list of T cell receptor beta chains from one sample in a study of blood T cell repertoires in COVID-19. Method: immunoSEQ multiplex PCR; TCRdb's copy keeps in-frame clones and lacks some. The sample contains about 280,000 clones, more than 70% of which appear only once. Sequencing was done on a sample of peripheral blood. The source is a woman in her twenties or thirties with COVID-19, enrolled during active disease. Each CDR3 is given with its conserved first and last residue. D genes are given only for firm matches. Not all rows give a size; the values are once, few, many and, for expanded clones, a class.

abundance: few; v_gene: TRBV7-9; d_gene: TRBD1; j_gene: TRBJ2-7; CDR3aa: CASSLGQGNEQYF; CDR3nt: TGTGCCAGCAGCTTGGGACAGGGGAACGAGCAGTACTTC
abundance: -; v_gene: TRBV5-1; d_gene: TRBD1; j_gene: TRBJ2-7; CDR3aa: CASSFRAGGEQYF; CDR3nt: TGCGCCAGCAGCTTTAGGGCAGGGGGCGAGCAGTACTTC
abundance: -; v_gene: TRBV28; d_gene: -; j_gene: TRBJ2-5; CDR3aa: CASSYLGLGTQYF; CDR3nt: TGTGCCAGCAGTTACCTGGGACTCGGGACCCAGTACTTC
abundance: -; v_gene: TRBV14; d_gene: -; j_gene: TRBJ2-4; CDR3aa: CASSQERLGPKNIQYF; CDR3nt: TGTGCCAGCAGCCAAGAAAGACTAGGACCGAAAAACATTCAGTACTTC
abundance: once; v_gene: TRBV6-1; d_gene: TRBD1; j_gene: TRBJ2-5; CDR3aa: CASSEIGGWETQYF; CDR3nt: TGTGCCAGCAGTGAGATAGGGGGCTGGGAGACCCAGTACTTC
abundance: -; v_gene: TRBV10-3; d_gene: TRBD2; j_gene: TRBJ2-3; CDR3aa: CAIRATSGNTAGTQYF; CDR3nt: TGTGCCATCAGAGCAACTAGCGGAAATACGGCGGGGACGCAGTATTTT
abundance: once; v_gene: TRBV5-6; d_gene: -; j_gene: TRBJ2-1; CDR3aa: CASRWGVTYNEQFF; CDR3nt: TGTGCCAGCAGATGGGGGGTGACCTACAATGAGCAGTTCTTC
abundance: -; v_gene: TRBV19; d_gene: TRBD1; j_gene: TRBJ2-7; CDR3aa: CATRDRGSYEQYF; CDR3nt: TGTGCCACTCGAGACAGGGGGTCTTACGAGCAGTACTTC
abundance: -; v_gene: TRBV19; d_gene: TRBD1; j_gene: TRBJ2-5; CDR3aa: CASTLTGTQETQYF; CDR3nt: TGTGCCAGTACCCTGACAGGGACCCAAGAGACCCAGTACTTC
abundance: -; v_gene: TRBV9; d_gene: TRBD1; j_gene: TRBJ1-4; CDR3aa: CASSAQGAPNEKLFF; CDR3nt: TGTGCCAGCAGCGCACAGGGGGCGCCTAATGAAAAACTGTTTTTT
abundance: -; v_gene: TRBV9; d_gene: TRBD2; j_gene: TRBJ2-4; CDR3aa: CASSVAGGVKNIQYF; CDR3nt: TGTGCCAGCAGCGTAGCGGGAGGGGTCAAAAACATTCAGTACTTC
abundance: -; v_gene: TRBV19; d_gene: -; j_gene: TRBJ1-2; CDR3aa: CASSIGPGYGYTF; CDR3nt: TGTGCCAGTAGTATAGGCCCCGGGTATGGCTACACCTTC
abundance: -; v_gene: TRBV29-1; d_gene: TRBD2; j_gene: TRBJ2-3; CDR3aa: CSVQTSGATDTQYF; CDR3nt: TGCAGCGTTCAGACTAGCGGGGCCACAGATACGCAGTATTTT
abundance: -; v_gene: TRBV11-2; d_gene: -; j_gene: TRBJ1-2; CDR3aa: CASSPEAGVDYGYTF; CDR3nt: TGTGCCAGCAGCCCAGAGGCGGGGGTAGACTATGGCTACACCTTC
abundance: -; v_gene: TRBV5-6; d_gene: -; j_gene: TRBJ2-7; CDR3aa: CASSPTGRDEQYF; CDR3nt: TGTGCCAGCAGTCCCACCGGGAGAGACGAGCAGTACTTC
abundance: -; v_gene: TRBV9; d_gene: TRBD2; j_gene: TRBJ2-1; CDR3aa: CASSVGSGRGSYNEQFF; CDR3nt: TGTGCCAGCAGCGTAGGAAGCGGGAGAGGTTCCTACAATGAGCAGTTCTTC
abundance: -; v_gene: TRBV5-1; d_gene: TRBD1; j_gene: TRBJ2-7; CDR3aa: CASSEPTGAAYEQYF; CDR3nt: TGCGCCAGCAGCGAGCCGACAGGGGCGGCCTACGAGCAGTACTTC
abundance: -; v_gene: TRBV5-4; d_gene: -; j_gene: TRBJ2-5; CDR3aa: CASSLRREETQYF; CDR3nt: TGTGCCAGCAGCTTGAGAAGGGAGGAGACCCAGTACTTC
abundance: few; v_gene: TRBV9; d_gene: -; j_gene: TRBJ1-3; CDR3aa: CASSVGAVGGNTIYF; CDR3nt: TGTGCCAGCAGCGTGGGGGCTGTGGGAGGAAACACCATATATTTT
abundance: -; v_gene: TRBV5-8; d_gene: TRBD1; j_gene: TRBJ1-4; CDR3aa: CASRRPGQGGEKLFF; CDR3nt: TGTGCCAGCAGGCGACCGGGACAGGGGGGTGAAAAACTGTTTTTT
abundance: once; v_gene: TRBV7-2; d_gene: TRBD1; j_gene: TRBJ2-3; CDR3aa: CASSYTGAPTDTQYF; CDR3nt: TGTGCCAGCAGCTACACAGGGGCACCCACAGATACGCAGTATTTT
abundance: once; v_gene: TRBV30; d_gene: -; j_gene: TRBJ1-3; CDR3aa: CAWKGLGNTIYF; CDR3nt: TGTGCCTGGAAGGGGCTTGGAAACACCATATATTTT
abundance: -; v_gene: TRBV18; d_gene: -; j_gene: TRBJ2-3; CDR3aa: CASSQQGRAMGDTQYF; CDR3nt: TGTGCCAGCTCACAGCAGGGCAGGGCAATGGGAGATACGCAGTATTTT
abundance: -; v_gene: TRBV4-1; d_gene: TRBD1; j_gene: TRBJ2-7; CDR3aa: CASSQEWGTEYEQYF; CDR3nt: TGCGCCAGCAGCCAAGAATGGGGGACAGAGTACGAGCAGTACTTC
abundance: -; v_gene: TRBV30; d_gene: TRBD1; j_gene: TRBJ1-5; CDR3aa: CAWRNRGENQPQHF; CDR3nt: TGTGCCTGGAGGAACAGGGGAGAGAATCAGCCCCAGCATTTT
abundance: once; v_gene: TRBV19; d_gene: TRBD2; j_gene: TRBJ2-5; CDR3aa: CASSAGLAGGQTQYF; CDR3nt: TGTGCCAGTAGTGCTGGACTAGCGGGAGGACAGACCCAGTACTTC
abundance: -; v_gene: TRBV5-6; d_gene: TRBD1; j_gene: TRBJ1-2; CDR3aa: CASSQDRVYGYTF; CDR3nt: TGTGCCAGCAGCCAGGACAGGGTCTATGGCTACACCTTC
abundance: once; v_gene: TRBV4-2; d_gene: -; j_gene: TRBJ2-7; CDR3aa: CASSQEVHSEQYF; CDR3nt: TGTGCCAGCAGCCAAGAGGTCCACAGCGAGCAGTACTTC
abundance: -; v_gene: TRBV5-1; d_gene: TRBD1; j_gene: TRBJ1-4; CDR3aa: CASSPGHTTGRNEKLFF; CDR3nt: TGCGCCAGCAGCCCGGGGCACACGACAGGGCGCAATGAAAAACTGTTTTTT
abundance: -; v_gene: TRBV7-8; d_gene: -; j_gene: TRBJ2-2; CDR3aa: CASSDTGPLNTGELFF; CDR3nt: TGTGCCAGCAGCGATACAGGCCCCCTAAACACCGGGGAGCTGTTTTTT
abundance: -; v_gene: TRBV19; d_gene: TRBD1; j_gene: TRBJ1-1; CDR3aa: CASSIETGSMTEAFF; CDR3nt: TGTGCCAGTAGTATAGAGACAGGGAGTATGACTGAAGCTTTCTTT
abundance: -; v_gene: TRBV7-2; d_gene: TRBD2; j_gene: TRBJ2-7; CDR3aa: CASSLGGTSGRGEQYF; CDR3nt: TGTGCCAGCAGCTTAGGGGGGACTAGCGGGAGGGGTGAGCAGTACTTC
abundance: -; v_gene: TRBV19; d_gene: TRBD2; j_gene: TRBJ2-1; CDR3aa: CASSYLAGGRDNEQFF; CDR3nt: TGTGCCAGTAGCTATCTAGCGGGAGGGAGGGACAATGAGCAGTTCTTC